Listed below are T cell receptor beta chains from one sample, sequenced in a study of blood T cells in healthy people across ages. TCRdb reanalysed the 5' RACE reads using MiXCR and keeps one entry per CDR3 protein. The sample has around 990,000 distinct CDR3 sequences, 35% to 40% seen once. The sample taken for sequencing was blood. All receptors come from a man aged 18 to 30 in good health. Each CDR3 is given with its conserved first and last residue. A D gene is named only where the DNA matches it firmly. Not every row has a clone size; where given, it reads once, few, many or a size class.

size,D,V,J,DNA,CDR3
many,-,TRBV29-1,TRBJ2-7,TGCAGCGTTGAAGGGGCAGCCTACGAGCAGTACTTC,CSVEGAAYEQYF
few,-,TRBV29-1,TRBJ1-1,TGCAGCGTACCCCCCGGGGGCCGAGGGAACACTGAAGCTTTCTTT,CSVPPGGRGNTEAFF
-,TRBD1,TRBV6-2/TRBV6-3,TRBJ2-5,TGTGCCACCGACGACAGGGGCCCTTCGGAGACCCAGTACTTC,CATDDRGPSETQYF
-,TRBD1,TRBV6-6,TRBJ2-1,TGTGCCAGCAGTGGGGACAGGGGGCGCATCAATGAGCAGTTCTTC,CASSGDRGRINEQFF
-,-,TRBV10-3,TRBJ1-1,TGTGCCATCAGTGGGGCCACGGGGGACGCTGAAGCTTTCTTT,CAISGATGDAEAFF
-,TRBD1,TRBV20-1,TRBJ1-2,TGCAGTGCTAGCACGGGACAGGGTGGTACTAACTATGGCTACACCTTC,CSASTGQGGTNYGYTF
-,-,TRBV29-1,TRBJ2-3,TGCAGCGTGGAACAGGGAGATACGCAGTATTTT,CSVEQGDTQYF
few,TRBD1,TRBV27,TRBJ2-1,TGTGCCAGCAGTTTCAAGACAGGGTTGGTTGAGCAGTTCTTC,CASSFKTGLVEQFF
-,-,TRBV7-3,TRBJ2-3,TGTGCCAGCAGCTTATTATTGTCAGATACGCAGTATTTT,CASSLLLSDTQYF
-,TRBD1,TRBV27,TRBJ2-5,TGTGCCAGCAGTTTAAAGGGACAGGGCTACAATGAGCAGTACTTC,CASSLKGQGYNEQYF
once,TRBD1,TRBV24-1,TRBJ2-7,TGTGCCACCAGTGATTTGGACAGGGGGATCAATGAGCAGTACTTC,CATSDLDRGINEQYF
few,-,TRBV20-1,TRBJ1-5,TGCAGTGCTCTGGCAGGGGACCTCAATCAGCCCCAGCATTTT,CSALAGDLNQPQHF
-,-,TRBV4-3,TRBJ2-7,TGCGCCGGCACTCAAGATCGCTCAGGGTCCGGAGTCTATGAGCAGTACTTC,CAGTQDRSGSGVYEQYF
-,-,TRBV20-1,TRBJ2-3,TGCAGTGCTAGCGGGGGGCGAGGTGGAGATACGCAGTATTTT,CSASGGRGGDTQYF
once,TRBD1,TRBV20-1,TRBJ1-1,TGCAGTGCTAGAAAGGGACAGGGCCCCGAAGTTTTCTTT,CSARKGQGPEVFF
-,-,TRBV29-1,TRBJ2-5,TGCAGCGTTGACGAATTGGACAGACGGAGCCAAGAGACCCAGTACTTC,CSVDELDRRSQETQYF
-,-,TRBV12-3/TRBV12-4,TRBJ1-4,TGTGCCAGCAGTTCCTCGGAAGGGGTTGGGTTCGGTGAAAAACTGTTTTTT,CASSSSEGVGFGEKLFF
few,-,TRBV12-3/TRBV12-4,TRBJ2-6,TGTGCCAGCGGCAACTCTGGGGCCAACGTCCTGACTTTC,CASGNSGANVLTF
-,TRBD2,TRBV6-2/TRBV6-3,TRBJ2-7,TGTGCCAGCAGTTACTCCCTCGTAGCGGGGTCCTACGAGCAGTACTTC,CASSYSLVAGSYEQYF
few,TRBD1,TRBV20-1,TRBJ1-5,TGCAGTGCTGGAAGACAGGGGGCCTCACCTTATAGCAATCAGCCCCAGCATTTT,CSAGRQGASPYSNQPQHF
-,TRBD1,TRBV5-1,TRBJ1-6,TGCGCCAGCAGCATGGACAGGGTGGAAAATAATTCACCCCTCCACTTT,CASSMDRVENNSPLHF
-,-,TRBV5-1,TRBJ2-7,TGCGCCAGCAGACGAGGGTTCAACGAGCAGTACTTC,CASRRGFNEQYF
few,-,TRBV7-9,TRBJ1-2,TGTGCCAGCAGCGTGGCAGTCCCTAACTATGGCTACACCTTC,CASSVAVPNYGYTF